This T cell receptor (beta chain) was documented in a study of shared clonotypes between healthy human individuals. In the study overall: CD8 memory received one plate per donor, CD8 naive two, CD4 memory three and CD4 naive three.

In regard to this clone: No antigen is known for it.

The germline CDR1 and CDR2 sequences are MNHEY and SVGAGI. The V end was cut by 10 bases, the J end by 4 bases, with 16 bases between. The CDR3 is 13 residues long. Assay: immunoSEQ multiplex PCR; the TCRdb copy retains only in-frame clones and omits some. Of 2 million to 2.5 million clones listed, 93% are singletons. The study's findings and limits: Naive CD4 clonotypes were shared across a few donors at 4% to 5%. When compared with the clonotypes that were shared by all four sorted-subset donors, the non-shared clonotypes turned out to have lower generation probabilities. Rarefaction curves obtained for sorted subsets showed sequencing incomplete despite large depth.

This clonotype was sampled from a man aged 18 to 30 in good health. Some clones in this sample may be carry-over from other donors' samples. The V and J genes are TRBV6-5 and TRBJ1-1; TRBD1 is a possible D gene (5 bases). The sample was naive CD4+ T cells from PBMCs. The subset here: CD45RA+ positively selected. The CDR3 coding sequence is TGTGCCACCACGCCTGGGGGAGGCACTGAAGCTTTCTTT. Its protein product is CATTPGGGTEAFF.